These 15 T cell receptor beta chains share one sample of origin, sequenced in a study of cytomegalovirus exposure and HLA in healthy donors. It was with 60 Vbeta and 13 Jbeta primers that the PCR ran. Here immunoSEQ multiplex PCR was the method, and the copy in TCRdb shows in-frame clones only, minus some. The sample lists around 130,000 clones, 81% occurring once. What was sequenced was PBMCs. The receptors come from a woman between 40 and 50 years old in good health and CMV-seronegative.

This clone has at least ten counts. The rearrangement uses TRBV2 and TRBJ1-6; no clear D gene. Germline lookup yields CDR1 SNHLY and CDR2 FYNNEI. The CDR3 is 15 residues long. V lost 2 bases and J 10 bases, leaving 15 bases between the germline ends. CDR3 region: CASSEREETTSPLHF. CDR3 DNA sequence: TGTGCCAGCAGTGAACGAGAAGAGACTACCTCACCCCTCCACTTT.

The chain has TRBV6-1 and TRBJ2-7, with a weak D call TRBD1 (6 bases). V gave up 11 bases and J gave up 3 bases, with 23 bases separating them. The CDR3 covers 15 residues. Germline CDR1 MNHNS, CDR2 SASEGT. The chain's CDR3 is CALSQGPFGLYEQYF. CDR3 bases: TGTGCCCTATCACAGGGCCCTTTCGGTCTCTACGAGCAGTACTTC.

The V and J genes are TRBV2 and TRBJ2-4; 13 bases fit TRBD2. The CDR3 is made up of 19 amino acids. V lost 4 bases, J lost 3 bases, and 12 bases stayed unmatched. The germline gives CDR1 SNHLY, CDR2 FYNNEI. The CDR3 bases are TGTGCCAGCAGTGTAGAGACTAGCGGGGGGTACTTAGACAAAAACATTCAGTACTTC. Its translation: CASSVETSGGYLDKNIQYF.

This chain joins TRBV27 and TRBJ2-3; 11 bases agree with TRBD2. Germline CDR1 MNHEY, CDR2 SMNVEV (reference sequence). The length of the CDR3 is 17 residues. The V segment lost 4 bases and the J segment 1 base; nucleotides outside the gene matches: 7. The CDR3 DNA reads TGTGCCAGCAGTTACCAGCTAGCGGGGGGTGGCACAGATACGCAGTATTTT. It translates to CASSYQLAGGGTDTQYF.

The V call is TRBV30, the J call TRBJ1-2, with D maybe TRBD1 (6 bases). The CDR3 has 13 residues. V lost 2 bases and J lost 7, with 14 bases in between. Germline CDR1 reads GTSNPN; CDR2 reads SVGIG (reference sequence). CDR3 DNA sequence: TGTGCCTGGAGTCCTGACAGGTTCTCTGGCTACACCTTC. It codes for CAWSPDRFSGYTF.

V and J are TRBV5-1 and TRBJ2-3; TRBD1 matches at 7 bases. J was trimmed by 3 bases and V by 2 bases; bases with no gene match: 12. Per the germline V gene, CDR1 is SGHRS and CDR2 is YFSETQ. The CDR3 extends over 17 amino acids. The CDR3 spells CASSLWPGTARTDTQYF. As DNA, the CDR3 is TGCGCCAGCAGCTTATGGCCCGGGACAGCAAGAACAGATACGCAGTATTTT.

V is TRBV19 and J is TRBJ1-2; D is possibly TRBD1 (6 bases). Trimming cost V 4 bases and J 0 bases, with 18 bases left between them. The CDR3 covers 17 residues. Germline V gene lookup returns CDR1 LNHDA and CDR2 SQIVND (reference sequence). CDR3 DNA: TGTGCCAGTAGTACCAACCTCTTGACAGGAGCTAACTATGGCTACACCTTC. Residues: CASSTNLLTGANYGYTF.

V and J are TRBV11-3 and TRBJ2-5, with TRBD2 matching 15 bases. CDR1 SGHNT and CDR2 YENEEA come from the germline V gene. CDR3 length: 16 residues. V shed 4 bases, J shed 5 bases, and the junction held 5 bases outside the gene matches. CDR3 amino acids: CASSSRTSGRVETQYF. The CDR3, as DNA: TGTGCCAGCAGCTCCAGGACTAGCGGGAGGGTGGAGACCCAGTACTTC.

The chain employs TRBV13 and TRBJ2-7; the D gene is possibly TRBD2 (5 bases). Germline CDR1 and CDR2: PRHDT and FYEKMQ (reference sequence). CDR3 length: 14 amino acids. Trimming took off 0 bases at V and 4 bases at J, with 10 bases between the two ends. This CDR3 is CASSLGLSGYEQYF. The CDR3 nucleotides are TGTGCCAGCAGCTTAGGCCTAAGCGGTTACGAGCAGTACTTC.

The genes are TRBV19 and TRBJ2-7; TRBD1 matches 11 bases. From germline, CDR1 is LNHDA and CDR2 SQIVND (reference sequence). V was clipped by 5 bases and J by 4 bases; unmatched bases: 10. The CDR3 runs to 16 residues. CDR3 protein: CASSPFPDRGLYEQYF. The CDR3 coding sequence is TGTGCCAGTAGTCCCTTCCCGGACAGGGGGCTTTACGAGCAGTACTTC.

This clone is a singleton in its sample. This chain joins TRBV19 and TRBJ2-3, with a tentative D call TRBD1 (6 bases). CDR1 is LNHDA, CDR2 SQIVND, per germline (reference sequence). The CDR3 contains 14 residues. The V gene lost 7 bases and the J gene lost 2 bases, with 13 bases spanning the gap. This CDR3 is CASTTGYFTDTQYF. The CDR3 bases are TGTGCCAGTACCACAGGGTACTTCACAGATACGCAGTATTTT. Supplemented by reference TRBV19 and TRBJ2-3, the full variable domain reads DGGITQSPKYLFRKEGQNVTLSCEQNLNHDAMYWYRQDPGQGLRLIYYSQIVNDFQKGDIAEGYSVSREKKESFPLTVTSAQKNPTAFYLCASTTGYFTDTQYFGPGTRLTVL.

The chain uses TRBV27 and TRBJ1-2; D is unclear. This CDR3 spans 16 amino acids. CDR1 is MNHEY and CDR2 is SMNVEV in the germline V gene (reference sequence). The V end lost 3 bases, the J end lost 4 bases, and 18 bases lay between the germline ends. The chain's CDR3 is CASSFKPSIAFYGYTF. In nucleotides, the CDR3 is TGTGCCAGCAGTTTTAAACCTTCGATAGCTTTCTATGGCTACACCTTC.

The chain joins TRBV12-5 to TRBJ2-3; 9 positions match TRBD2. Germline-derived CDR1 and CDR2 are LGHNT and FRNRAP. V dropped 0 bases and J dropped 3; count of bases not matched to a gene: 7. The CDR3 is made up of 17 amino acids. The CDR3 sequence is CASGLVGRGGPTDTQYF. DNA of the CDR3: TGTGCTAGTGGTTTGGTGGGGCGGGGGGGCCCTACAGATACGCAGTATTTT.

The CDR3 loop reads CASSISQGALPLGYGYTF. Written as DNA, the CDR3 is TGTGCCAGCAGCATATCTCAGGGGGCGCTCCCTTTAGGCTATGGCTACACCTTC. This chain uses TRBV7-8 with TRBJ1-2; 8 nucleotides align to TRBD1. V lost 5 bases and J lost 4; bases outside the gene matches: 18. Germline V lookup: CDR1 SGHVS, CDR2 FQNEAQ. The CDR3 sequence is 18 residues long.

This chain connects TRBV4-2 to TRBJ1-4; a possible D gene is TRBD1 (6 bases). The CDR3 contains 16 residues. The germline gives CDR1 LGHNA, CDR2 YNFKEQ. The V end lost 1 base, the J end lost 5 bases, and 14 bases lay between the germline ends. CDR3 sequence reads: CASSQASGARNEKLFF. The CDR3 coding sequence is TGTGCCAGCAGCCAAGCCTCAGGGGCAAGGAATGAAAAACTGTTTTTT.